This T cell receptor (beta chain) was profiled in a study of monozygotic twins with inflammatory bowel disease. The study's findings and limits: Comparison of concordant versus discordant twins revealed no difference in repertoire similarity, possibly due to limited power. The existence of one strong signal or clonotype linked to IBD lacked support.

The CDR3 is 14 amino acids. No DNA is given; TCRdb re-called the 5' RACE reads and lists each CDR3 protein once. This sample's table has some 440,000 distinct CDR3 sequences. Turning to this clonotype: As yet, its antigen is unknown.

Material: blood. The V and J genes are TRBV12-3 or TRBV12-4 and TRBJ1-5; as DNA is missing, the TRBD1 call by TCRdb cannot be tested. The clonotype originates from a human donor with ulcerative colitis or Crohn's disease, or a healthy co-twin of an affected twin (not recorded which). CDR3 sequence reads: CASRGDRTDQPQHF.